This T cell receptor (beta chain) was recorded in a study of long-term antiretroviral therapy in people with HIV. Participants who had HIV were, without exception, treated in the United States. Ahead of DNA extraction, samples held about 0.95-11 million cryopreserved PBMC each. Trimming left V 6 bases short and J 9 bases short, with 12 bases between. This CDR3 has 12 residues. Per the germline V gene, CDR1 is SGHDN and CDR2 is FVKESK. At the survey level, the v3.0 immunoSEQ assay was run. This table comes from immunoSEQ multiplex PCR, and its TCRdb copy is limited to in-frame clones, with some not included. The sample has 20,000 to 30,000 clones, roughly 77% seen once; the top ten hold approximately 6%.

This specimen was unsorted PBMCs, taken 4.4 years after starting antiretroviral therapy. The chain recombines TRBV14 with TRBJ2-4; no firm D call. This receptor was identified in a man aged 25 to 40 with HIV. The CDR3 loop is CASSMERAIQYF. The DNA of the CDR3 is TGTGCCAGCAGTATGGAAAGAGCCATTCAGTACTTC.